This T cell receptor (beta chain) was profiled in a study of shared clonotypes between healthy human individuals. Germline lookup yields CDR1 SEHNR and CDR2 FQNEAQ (reference sequence). The CDR3 is made up of 13 amino acids. V lost 5 bases and J lost 3, with 11 bases in between. In the naive CD8 group, cells lacked CD45RO and were positively selected for CCR7, so terminally differentiated effector memory CD45RA+ cells were left out. Profiling relied on immunoSEQ multiplex PCR, and the TCRdb table lists in-frame clones only, not all of them. The table has about 2.2 million clones, under 95% seen once.

This TCR was recovered from a young man in good health. Some clones in this sample may be carry-over from other donors' samples. Sequencing was performed on naive CD8+ T cells from PBMCs. The chain is built from TRBV7-9 and TRBJ2-7; a weak D match, TRBD2 (6 bases). The CDR3 here is CASSGGSVYEQYF. The CDR3 nucleotides read TGTGCCAGCAGCGGAGGGTCAGTCTACGAGCAGTACTTC.